Following are 19 T cell receptor beta chains from one sample sequenced in a study of blood T cell repertoires in COVID-19. The table came from immunoSEQ multiplex PCR; TCRdb's copy has only in-frame clones and leaves some out. The profile shows 30,000 to 40,000 clones, around nine tenths of them singletons. The sample taken for sequencing was peripheral blood. The receptors shown here come from a man between 65 and 85 years old with acute or convalescent COVID-19.

This chain uses TRBV12-5 with TRBJ1-2; D may be TRBD1 (6 bases). V lost 6 bases and J 9 bases, leaving 14 bases between the germline ends. The CDR3 loop spans 12 amino acids. Germline CDR1 reads LGHNT; CDR2 reads FRNRAP. The CDR3 nucleotides are TGTGCTAGTGGCTATACAGGGAGAAGCTACACCTTC. This encodes CASGYTGRSYTF.

The gene calls are TRBV29-1 and TRBJ2-1, with 11 bases lining up with TRBD2. Germline values: CDR1 SQVTM, CDR2 ANQGSEA. The CDR3 sequence is 19 residues long. V shed 1 base, J shed 4 bases, and the junction held 15 bases outside the gene matches. The CDR3 DNA reads TGCAGCGTTGAAGGGGGTCAACTAGCGGGAGTTAATAAGTACAATGAGCAGTTCTTC. This translates into CSVEGGQLAGVNKYNEQFF.

The V call is TRBV5-6, the J call TRBJ2-7, with D perhaps matching TRBD1 (6 bases). Between the trimmed V and J ends, which lost 1 base and 3 bases, there was a span of 11 bases. Germline V lookup: CDR1 SGHDT, CDR2 YYEEEE. The CDR3 loop spans 14 amino acids. The CDR3 loop is CASSLLPRGYEQYF. CDR3 DNA sequence: TGTGCCAGCAGCTTGTTACCCAGGGGCTACGAGCAGTACTTC.

J is TRBJ1-2 and V is TRBV6-5; D possibly corresponds to TRBD1 (6 bases). Trimming pared 8 bases from V and 3 bases from J, leaving 13 bases between. The V gene's germline CDR1 is MNHEY and CDR2 SVGAGI. The CDR3 is 13 amino acids. CDR3 sequence: CASLQGPDYGYTF. Here the CDR3 DNA reads TGTGCCAGCCTACAGGGTCCTGACTATGGCTACACCTTC.

This chain links TRBV5-4 with TRBJ2-4; D gene uncertain. CDR1 and CDR2 (germline): SGHNT, YYREEE (reference sequence). The CDR3 is 14 amino acids. V lost 4 bases and J 8 bases, leaving 16 bases between the germline ends. The CDR3 coding sequence is TGTGCCAGCAGCCAAACTCACTCGCGCGACATTCAGTACTTC. Translated, it gives CASSQTHSRDIQYF.

This rearrangement joins TRBV20-1 to TRBJ1-2; no definite D call. Germline CDR1 reads DFQATT; CDR2 reads SNEGSKA (reference sequence). V lost 3 bases, J lost 4 bases, and 15 bases lay in between. This CDR3 has 14 residues. As DNA, the CDR3 is TGCAGTGCTAGTACGACACAAGTAGGCTATGGCTACACCTTC. It encodes CSASTTQVGYGYTF.

The genes are TRBV5-1 and TRBJ1-4; D unresolved. The germline V and J ends were trimmed by 3 bases and 4 bases, with 13 bases remaining between them. Germline V gene sequence: CDR1 SGHRS, CDR2 YFSETQ. The CDR3 runs 15 residues. CDR3 sequence: CASSSSNPGNEKLFF. The CDR3 DNA sequence: TGCGCCAGCAGCTCGTCCAATCCGGGTAATGAAAAACTGTTTTTT.

The chain has TRBV6-2 or TRBV6-3 and TRBJ2-1, with D perhaps matching TRBD1 (5 bases). The CDR3 has 13 residues. V gave up 6 bases and J gave up 4 bases, with 10 bases separating them. Germline CDR1 and CDR2: MNHEY and SVGEGT. CDR3 region: CASSLRGYNEQFF. For the CDR3, the DNA is TGTGCCAGCAGCCTAAGGGGATACAATGAGCAGTTCTTC.

The chain couples TRBV19 to TRBJ2-7; tentative D call: TRBD2 (6 bases). CDR3 length: 14 amino acids. From germline, CDR1 is LNHDA and CDR2 SQIVND (reference sequence). Between the trimmed V and J ends, which lost 8 bases and 6 bases, there was a span of 20 bases. CDR3 sequence: CASGAGGVGLEQYF. The CDR3, as DNA: TGTGCCAGTGGGGCCGGAGGGGTTGGTCTCGAGCAGTACTTC.

The V call is TRBV19, the J call TRBJ2-5, with TRBD2 identical over 11 bases. Germline CDR1 is LNHDA and CDR2 is SQIVND (reference sequence). The CDR3 totals 14 residues. The V and J ends lost 7 bases and 11 bases, in that order; junction bases with no gene match: 12. CDR3 protein: CASNGGTSGSGQYF. The CDR3 DNA follows: TGTGCCAGTAACGGGGGGACTAGCGGCTCTGGGCAGTACTTC.

The chain recombines TRBV7-3 with TRBJ1-3; D possibly corresponds to TRBD1 (6 bases). The CDR3 runs 13 residues. CDR1 is SGHTA and CDR2 is FQGTGA in the germline V gene. Deletions cut 6 bases from V and 2 bases from J, with 8 bases between. The CDR3 is CASSAGAGNTIYF. In nucleotides, the CDR3 is TGTGCCAGCAGTGCAGGGGCTGGAAACACCATATATTTT. Complete variable domain (other parts from reference TRBV7-3 and TRBJ1-3): GAGVSQTPSNKVTEKGKYVELRCDPISGHTALYWYRQSLGQGPEFLIYFQGTGAADDSGLPNDRFFAVRPEGSVSTLKIQRTERGDSAVYLCASSAGAGNTIYFGEGSWLTVV.

This chain uses TRBV5-5 with TRBJ1-6; perhaps TRBD1 as D (5 bases). The germline CDR1 and CDR2 sequences are SGHKS and YYEKEE (reference sequence). V lost 4 bases and J 10 bases, leaving 15 bases between the germline ends. This CDR3 has 14 residues. The CDR3 nucleotides read TGTGCCAGCAGCCACGGGGGGGAGGGCTCACCCCTCCACTTT. Translating gives CASSHGGEGSPLHF.

The rearrangement links TRBV11-2 to TRBJ2-2; 7 nucleotides line up with TRBD1. The CDR3 contains 13 residues. CDR1 is SGHAT, CDR2 FQNNGV, per germline. Trimming took 7 bases from V and 3 from J; bases not matched to a gene: 2. CDR3 sequence (DNA): TGTGCCAGCACCACAGGGGACACCGGGGAGCTGTTTTTT. Protein: CASTTGDTGELFF.

The CDR3 DNA reads as TGCGCCAGCAGCCCAGGGTACGAGCAGTACTTC. As protein: CASSPGYEQYF. The chain couples TRBV5-1 to TRBJ2-7; possible D gene TRBD1, 5 bases. The CDR3 runs 11 residues. The ends were cut back, 4 bases at V and 4 bases at J, with 6 bases in the middle. The germline V gene encodes CDR1 SGHRS and CDR2 YFSETQ. The full variable domain, completed using reference TRBV5-1 and TRBJ2-7, is KAGVTQTPRYLIKTRGQQVTLSCSPISGHRSVSWYQQTPGQGLQFLFEYFSETQRNKGNFPGRFSGRQFSNSRSEMNVSTLELGDSALYLCASSPGYEQYFGPGTRLTVT.

V is TRBV7-2 and J is TRBJ2-7; weak D call: TRBD2 (6 bases). The CDR3 has 13 amino acids. V was pared by 1 base and J by 6 bases, with 10 bases between. Germline V CDR1 and CDR2: SGHTA, FQGNSA. The CDR3: CASSLVAAREQYF. The CDR3 bases are TGTGCCAGCAGCTTAGTAGCGGCCCGCGAGCAGTACTTC.

V usage is TRBV6-1 and J usage is TRBJ1-5; 12 bases are shared with TRBD1. The CDR3 has 16 amino acids. With V trimmed by 3 bases and J by 6 bases, 6 bases remained unmatched. Germline V gives CDR1 MNHNS, CDR2 SASEGT. The CDR3 sequence is CASSEGDRGRSQPQHF. In DNA form, the CDR3 reads TGTGCCAGCAGTGAGGGGGACAGGGGGCGAAGTCAGCCCCAGCATTTT.

V gene TRBV19 combines with J gene TRBJ2-5; D uncertain. V was shortened by 4 bases and J by 1 base, with 10 bases between the two germline ends. The CDR3 extends over 14 amino acids. The germline V gene encodes CDR1 LNHDA and CDR2 SQIVND (reference sequence). CDR3 amino acids: CASSSRRSQETQYF. CDR3 sequence (DNA): TGTGCCAGTAGTAGCCGTAGGAGCCAAGAGACCCAGTACTTC. Complete variable domain (other parts from reference TRBV19 and TRBJ2-5): DGGITQSPKYLFRKEGQNVTLSCEQNLNHDAMYWYRQDPGQGLRLIYYSQIVNDFQKGDIAEGYSVSREKKESFPLTVTSAQKNPTAFYLCASSSRRSQETQYFGPGTRLLVL.

The table lists this clone with a count of one. The chain recombines TRBV5-5 with TRBJ1-1; 7 positions match TRBD1. Germline CDR1 and CDR2: SGHKS and YYEKEE (reference sequence). V shed 1 base, J shed 11 bases, and the junction held 14 bases outside the gene matches. The CDR3 covers 15 residues. The CDR3 nucleotides are TGTGCCAGCAGCTTGCGTCCGGGACAGACCCTTGGGGCTTTCTTT. It specifies CASSLRPGQTLGAFF.

The chain uses TRBV28 and TRBJ1-1, with 9 bases matching TRBD1. The CDR3 consists of 15 residues. The V segment lost 5 bases and the J segment 5 bases; nucleotides outside the gene matches: 9. Germline CDR1 reads MDHEN; CDR2 reads SYDVKM. The CDR3 sequence: CASSLIGGQGTEAFF. The CDR3 nucleotides are TGTGCCAGCAGTCTAATAGGTGGACAGGGGACTGAAGCTTTCTTT.